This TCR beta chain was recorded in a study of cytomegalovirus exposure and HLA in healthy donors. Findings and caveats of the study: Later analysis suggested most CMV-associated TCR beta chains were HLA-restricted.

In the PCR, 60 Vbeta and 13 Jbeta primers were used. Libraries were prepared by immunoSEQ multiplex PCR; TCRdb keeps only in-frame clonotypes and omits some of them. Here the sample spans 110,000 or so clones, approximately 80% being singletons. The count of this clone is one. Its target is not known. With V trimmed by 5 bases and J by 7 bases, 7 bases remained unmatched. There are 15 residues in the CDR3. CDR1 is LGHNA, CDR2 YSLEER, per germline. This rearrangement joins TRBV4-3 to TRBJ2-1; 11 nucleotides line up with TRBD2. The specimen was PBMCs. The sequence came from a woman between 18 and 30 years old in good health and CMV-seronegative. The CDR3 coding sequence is TGCGCCAGCAGCTATAGCGGGGGGGCTAGGAATGAGCAGTTCTTC. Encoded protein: CASSYSGGARNEQFF.